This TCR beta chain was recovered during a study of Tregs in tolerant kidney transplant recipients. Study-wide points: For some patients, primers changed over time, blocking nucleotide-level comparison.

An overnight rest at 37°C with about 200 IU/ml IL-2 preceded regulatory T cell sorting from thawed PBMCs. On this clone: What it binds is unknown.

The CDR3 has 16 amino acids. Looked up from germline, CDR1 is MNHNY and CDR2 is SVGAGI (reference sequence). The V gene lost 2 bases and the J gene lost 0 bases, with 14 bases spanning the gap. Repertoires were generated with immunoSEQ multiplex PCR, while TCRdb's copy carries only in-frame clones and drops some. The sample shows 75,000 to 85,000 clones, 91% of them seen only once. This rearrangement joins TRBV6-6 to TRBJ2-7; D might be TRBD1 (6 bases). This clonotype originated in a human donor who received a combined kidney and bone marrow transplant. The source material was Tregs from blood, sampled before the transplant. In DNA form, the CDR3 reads TGTGCCAGCAGTTACATTCAGGGGCGCGTCTCCTACGAGCAGTACTTC. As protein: CASSYIQGRVSYEQYF.